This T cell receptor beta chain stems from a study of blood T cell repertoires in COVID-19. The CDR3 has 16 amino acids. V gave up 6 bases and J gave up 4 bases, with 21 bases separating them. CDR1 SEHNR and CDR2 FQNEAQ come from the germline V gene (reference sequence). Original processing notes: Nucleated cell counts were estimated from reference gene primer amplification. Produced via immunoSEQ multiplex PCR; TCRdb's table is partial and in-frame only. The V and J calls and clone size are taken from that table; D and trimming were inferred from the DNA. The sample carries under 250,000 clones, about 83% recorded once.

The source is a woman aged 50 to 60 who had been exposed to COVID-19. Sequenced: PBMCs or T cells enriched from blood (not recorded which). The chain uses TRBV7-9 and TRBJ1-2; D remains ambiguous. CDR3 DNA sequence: TGTGCCAGCAGTTCGCGTACCGAGCCTCCTGGCTATGGCTACACCTTC. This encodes CASSSRTEPPGYGYTF.